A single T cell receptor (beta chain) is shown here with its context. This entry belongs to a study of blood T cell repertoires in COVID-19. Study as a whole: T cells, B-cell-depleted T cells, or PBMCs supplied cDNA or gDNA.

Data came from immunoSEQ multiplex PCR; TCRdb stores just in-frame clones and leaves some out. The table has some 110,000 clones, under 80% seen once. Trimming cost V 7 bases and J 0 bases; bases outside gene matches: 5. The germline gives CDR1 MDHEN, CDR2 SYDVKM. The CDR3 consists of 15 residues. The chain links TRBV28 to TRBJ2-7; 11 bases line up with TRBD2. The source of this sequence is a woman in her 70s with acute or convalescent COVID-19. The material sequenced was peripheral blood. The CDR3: CASTLLAGDSYEQYF. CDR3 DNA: TGTGCCAGCACCTTACTAGCGGGGGACTCCTACGAGCAGTACTTC.